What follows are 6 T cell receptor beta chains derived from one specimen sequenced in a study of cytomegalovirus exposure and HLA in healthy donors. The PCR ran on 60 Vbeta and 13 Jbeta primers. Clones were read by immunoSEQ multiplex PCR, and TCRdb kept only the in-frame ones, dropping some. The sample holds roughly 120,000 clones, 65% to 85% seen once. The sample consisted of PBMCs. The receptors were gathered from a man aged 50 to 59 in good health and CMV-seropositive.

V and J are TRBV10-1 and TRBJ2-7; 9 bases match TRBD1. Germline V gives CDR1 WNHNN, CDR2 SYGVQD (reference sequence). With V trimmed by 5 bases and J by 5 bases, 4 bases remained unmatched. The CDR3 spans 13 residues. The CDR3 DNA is TGCGCCAGCAGTACTTGGACAGGGGACGAGCAGTACTTC. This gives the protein CASSTWTGDEQYF.

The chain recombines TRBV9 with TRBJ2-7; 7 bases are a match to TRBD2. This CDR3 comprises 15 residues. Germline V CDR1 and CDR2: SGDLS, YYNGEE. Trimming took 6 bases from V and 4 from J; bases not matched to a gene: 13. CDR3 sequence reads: CASKTGGFNGYEQYF. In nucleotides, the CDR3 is TGTGCCAGCAAAACCGGGGGGTTCAATGGGTACGAGCAGTACTTC.

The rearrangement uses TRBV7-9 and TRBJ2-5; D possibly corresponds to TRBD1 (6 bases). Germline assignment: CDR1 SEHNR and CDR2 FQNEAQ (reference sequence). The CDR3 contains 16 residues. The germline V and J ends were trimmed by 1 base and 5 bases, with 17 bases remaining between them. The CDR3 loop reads CASSLGGLRRFETQYF. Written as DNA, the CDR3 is TGTGCCAGCAGCTTAGGGGGGCTCCGACGATTCGAGACCCAGTACTTC. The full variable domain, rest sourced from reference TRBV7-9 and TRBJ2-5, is DTGVSQNPRHKITKRGQNVTFRCDPISEHNRLYWYRQTLGQGPEFLTYFQNEAQLEKSRLLSDRFSAERPKGSFSTLEIQRTEQGDSAMYLCASSLGGLRRFETQYFGPGTRLLVL.

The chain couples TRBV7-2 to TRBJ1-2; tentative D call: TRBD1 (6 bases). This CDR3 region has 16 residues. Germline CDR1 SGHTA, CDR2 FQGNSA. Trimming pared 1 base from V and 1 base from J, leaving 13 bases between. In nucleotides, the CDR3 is TGTGCCAGCAGCTTAGGAAGGACAGCTCGTAACTATGGCTACACCTTC. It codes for CASSLGRTARNYGYTF. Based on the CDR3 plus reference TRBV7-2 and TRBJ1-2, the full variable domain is GAGVSQSPSNKVTEKGKDVELRCDPISGHTALYWYRQSLGQGLEFLIYFQGNSAPDKSGLPSDRFSAERTGGSVSTLTIQRTQQEDSAVYLCASSLGRTARNYGYTFGSGTRLTVV.

The CDR3 loop reads CASSPRGTSENYGYTF. The DNA for the CDR3 is TGCGCCAGCAGCCCTCGAGGAACCAGCGAGAACTATGGCTACACCTTC. V and J are TRBV4-3 and TRBJ1-2; D is unclear. The CDR3 runs 16 residues. Trimming pared 4 bases from V and 2 bases from J, leaving 17 bases between. From germline, CDR1 is LGHNA and CDR2 YSLEER.

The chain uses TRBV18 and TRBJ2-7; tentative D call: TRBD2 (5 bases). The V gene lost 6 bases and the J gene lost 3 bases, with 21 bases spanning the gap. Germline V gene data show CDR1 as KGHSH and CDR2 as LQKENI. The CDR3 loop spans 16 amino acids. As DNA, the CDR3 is TGTGCCAGCTCCTTAAGGCTGGGGAGAGAAAGCTACGAGCAGTACTTC. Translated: CASSLRLGRESYEQYF.